Listed below are T cell receptor beta chains from one sample, sequenced in a study of identical twins. TCRdb re-analysed the 5' RACE reads in MiXCR, keeping a single row per CDR3 protein. Of about 250,000 distinct CDR3 sequences in the sample, approximately 8.3% were seen once. These data were also reused for a study on yellow fever vaccine responses in identical twins.

The sequenced sample consisted of CD8+ T cells sorted from blood. The receptors were sampled from a woman between 18 and 29 years old in good health. The CDR3 runs from the conserved cysteine through the conserved F or W. Each record gives: CDR3 length, D gene, clone size, J gene, V gene, CDR3 protein, CDR3 DNA. A D gene is named only where the DNA matches it firmly. Clone size is shown for a subset of rows, as once, few, many or a class of expanded clone.

17 TRBD2 many TRBJ2-5 TRBV29-1 CSVDFGTSGGHQETQYF TGCAGCGTTGATTTCGGCACTAGCGGGGGACACCAAGAGACCCAGTACTTC
16 TRBD2 few TRBJ2-3 TRBV7-9 CASSSWTGGLQDTQYF TGTGCCAGCAGCTCATGGACGGGAGGGCTGCAAGATACGCAGTATTTT
15 TRBD2 many TRBJ2-7 TRBV12-3/TRBV12-4 CASSLPLAGTYEQYF TGTGCCAGCAGTTTACCCCTAGCGGGAACTTACGAGCAGTACTTC
18 . . TRBJ2-1 TRBV6-2/TRBV6-3 CASSYPYGVSREGNEQFF TGTGCCAGCAGTTACCCCTACGGTGTCTCTCGGGAAGGCAATGAGCAGTTCTTC
15 . . TRBJ2-1 TRBV13 CASSPGGGRRNEQFF TGTGCCAGCAGCCCAGGGGGAGGGAGACGCAATGAGCAGTTCTTC
16 . many TRBJ1-1 TRBV6-1 CAEPKPDGQLNTEAFF TGTGCCGAGCCCAAGCCTGATGGACAGCTGAACACTGAAGCTTTCTTT
15 TRBD2 . TRBJ2-5 TRBV6-2/TRBV6-3 CASSPRTSGSETQYF TGTGCCAGCAGTCCTCGGACTAGCGGGAGTGAGACCCAGTACTTC
10 . . TRBJ2-1 TRBV29-1 CSVVRFEQFF TGCAGCGTTGTGAGGTTCGAGCAGTTCTTC
18 TRBD2 . TRBJ2-1 TRBV6-2/TRBV6-3 CASGGDKRAGEPYNEQFF TGTGCCAGCGGGGGAGACAAGAGGGCGGGGGAACCCTACAATGAGCAGTTCTTC
14 . . TRBJ1-1 TRBV29-1 CSVEDEVGLNEAFF TGCAGCGTTGAAGATGAGGTTGGGCTAAACGAGGCTTTCTTT
16 TRBD2 . TRBJ2-1 TRBV2 CASSHPGGLDYNEQFF TGTGCCAGCAGCCACCCGGGGGGACTAGACTACAATGAGCAGTTCTTC
15 . . TRBJ2-7 TRBV28 CASNDELASSYEQYF TGTGCCAGTAACGATGAGCTAGCGAGCTCCTACGAGCAGTACTTC
13 . . TRBJ2-3 TRBV20-1 CSAMSGFTDTQYF TGCAGTGCTATGAGTGGATTCACAGATACGCAGTATTTT
16 TRBD1 many TRBJ2-3 TRBV15 CATSKNRGAGTDTQYF TGTGCCACCAGCAAAAACAGGGGCGCTGGCACAGATACGCAGTATTTT
14 TRBD1 few TRBJ2-1 TRBV12-3/TRBV12-4 CASRAGQGSNEQFF TGTGCCAGCAGAGCGGGACAGGGGAGCAATGAGCAGTTCTTC
18 TRBD1 many TRBJ1-4 TRBV4-3 CASSQDPPTGAYNEKLFF TGCGCCAGCAGCCAGGACCCTCCTACAGGGGCTTACAATGAAAAACTGTTTTTT
12 . . TRBJ2-7 TRBV5-6 CAMGRGVHEQYF TGTGCCATGGGCCGCGGGGTCCACGAGCAGTACTTC
13 TRBD1 . TRBJ2-7 TRBV30 CAWLTGGPSEQYF TGTGCCTGGCTTACAGGGGGCCCTTCCGAGCAGTACTTC
16 TRBD1 . TRBJ2-1 TRBV15 CATSRDTGDTDNEQFF TGTGCCACCAGCAGAGATACAGGGGATACAGACAATGAGCAGTTCTTC
17 . few TRBJ2-5 TRBV5-1 CASSLAGAYSLQETQYF TGCGCCAGCAGCTTGGCGGGGGCCTATTCCCTACAAGAGACCCAGTACTTC
17 TRBD2 few TRBJ2-1 TRBV7-2 CASRISGGAPSYNEQFF TGTGCCAGCAGGATAAGCGGGGGCGCCCCGTCCTACAATGAGCAGTTCTTC
16 . many TRBJ2-3 TRBV12-3/TRBV12-4 CASSLTDPSVGDTQYF TGTGCCAGCAGCCTAACGGATCCCTCGGTCGGAGATACGCAGTATTTT
14 TRBD1 . TRBJ2-2 TRBV15 CATSRGTDTGELFF TGTGCCACCAGCAGGGGGACAGACACCGGGGAGCTGTTTTTT
14 . many TRBJ2-5 TRBV28 CASGRTTGLETQYF TGTGCCAGTGGACGAACTACAGGTTTGGAGACCCAGTACTTC
15 . few TRBJ2-2 TRBV28 CATPDRPANTGELFF TGTGCCACCCCTGACAGACCCGCGAACACCGGGGAGCTGTTTTTT
16 TRBD2 . TRBJ2-5 TRBV7-2 CASSLAGGPQWETQYF TGTGCCAGCAGCTTAGCGGGAGGGCCTCAATGGGAGACCCAGTACTTC
11 TRBD1 . TRBJ2-7 TRBV29-1 CSAGQGAEQYF TGCAGCGCCGGACAGGGGGCTGAGCAGTACTTC
16 TRBD1 . TRBJ2-1 TRBV9 CASTESGTATYNEQFF TGTGCCAGCACCGAGTCGGGGACAGCCACTTACAATGAGCAGTTCTTC
15 . . TRBJ2-7 TRBV5-1 CASSFEGTVRDEQYF TGCGCCAGCAGCTTTGAGGGTACCGTAAGGGACGAGCAGTACTTC
13 . . TRBJ2-7 TRBV29-1 CSVEGRDSYEQYF TGCAGCGTTGAAGGACGGGACTCCTACGAGCAGTACTTC
15 TRBD1 many TRBJ2-5 TRBV7-9 CASSPKNRGQETQYF TGTGCCAGCAGCCCCAAGAACAGGGGACAAGAGACCCAGTACTTC
16 . few TRBJ2-1 TRBV9 CASSVGWSEPDNEQFF TGTGCCAGCAGCGTAGGCTGGTCCGAACCCGACAATGAGCAGTTCTTC
15 . many TRBJ2-7 TRBV20-1 CSARDVLANTYEQYF TGCAGTGCTAGAGATGTTCTAGCGAATACCTACGAGCAGTACTTC
16 . many TRBJ2-1 TRBV7-9 CASSLMASGTHNEQFF TGTGCCAGCAGCTTGATGGCGTCGGGCACACACAATGAGCAGTTCTTC
14 . many TRBJ2-3 TRBV9 CASSVGDSADTQYF TGTGCCAGCAGCGTAGGAGATAGCGCAGATACGCAGTATTTT
15 TRBD2 many TRBJ2-1 TRBV6-4 CASSPTSGGAGEQFF TGTGCCAGCAGTCCGACTAGCGGGGGGGCCGGTGAGCAGTTCTTC
19 TRBD1 few TRBJ2-5 TRBV11-1 CASSLAVAILGQPGETQYF TGTGCCAGCAGCTTAGCAGTGGCTATTTTGGGACAGCCCGGGGAGACCCAGTACTTC
17 TRBD2 . TRBJ2-1 TRBV11-2 CASSLSAGTSGYNEQFF TGTGCCAGCAGCTTAAGTGCGGGGACTAGCGGTTACAATGAGCAGTTCTTC
16 . many TRBJ2-5 TRBV12-3/TRBV12-4 CASSFKGPDPQETQYF TGTGCCAGCAGTTTTAAAGGACCAGACCCTCAAGAGACCCAGTACTTC
16 . few TRBJ2-1 TRBV6-1 CASSEWTGTIYNEQFF TGTGCCAGCAGTGAATGGACAGGGACTATCTACAATGAGCAGTTCTTC
14 . few TRBJ2-5 TRBV9 CASSVAGAQETQYF TGTGCCAGCAGCGTGGCGGGGGCCCAAGAGACCCAGTACTTC
13 . many TRBJ1-1 TRBV12-3/TRBV12-4 CASSSGTVIEAFF TGTGCCAGCAGTTCGGGCACAGTAATCGAAGCTTTCTTT
15 . many TRBJ1-1 TRBV12-3/TRBV12-4 CASSLDGAGYTEAFF TGTGCCAGCAGTTTAGATGGGGCGGGATACACTGAAGCTTTCTTT
17 . many TRBJ2-1 TRBV4-3 CASSQDFIAATYNEQFF TGCGCCAGCAGCCAAGATTTTATAGCGGCCACATACAATGAGCAGTTCTTC
14 . . TRBJ1-4 TRBV4-1 CASSQGQLNEKLFF TGCGCCAGCAGCCAAGGACAGCTGAATGAAAAACTGTTTTTT
15 TRBD1 many TRBJ2-5 TRBV7-8 CASSHRQGLQETQYF TGTGCCAGCAGCCACCGACAGGGCCTCCAAGAGACCCAGTACTTC
13 . few TRBJ2-1 TRBV19 CASSKVPYNEQFF TGTGCCAGTAGTAAAGTTCCTTACAATGAGCAGTTCTTC
14 TRBD1 . TRBJ2-7 TRBV7-9 CASSLGQGTGEQYF TGTGCCAGCAGCCTTGGACAGGGAACGGGTGAGCAGTACTTC
14 . . TRBJ2-7 TRBV4-3 CASSQDSQGHEQYF TGCGCCAGCAGCCAAGATAGTCAGGGGCACGAGCAGTACTTC
16 . many TRBJ2-1 TRBV10-3 CAISNEEGMGDNEQFF TGTGCCATCTCGAACGAGGAGGGGATGGGGGACAATGAGCAGTTCTTC
14 . few TRBJ1-5 TRBV28 CATTDGVSNQPQHF TGTGCCACAACGGATGGGGTAAGCAATCAGCCCCAGCATTTT
16 TRBD2 few TRBJ2-1 TRBV5-6 CASSLGTSGRWVEQFF TGTGCCAGCAGCTTAGGGACTAGCGGGAGGTGGGTTGAGCAGTTCTTC
15 TRBD2 few TRBJ2-5 TRBV27 CASSATSGFQETQYF TGTGCCAGTTCCGCTACTAGCGGATTCCAAGAGACCCAGTACTTC